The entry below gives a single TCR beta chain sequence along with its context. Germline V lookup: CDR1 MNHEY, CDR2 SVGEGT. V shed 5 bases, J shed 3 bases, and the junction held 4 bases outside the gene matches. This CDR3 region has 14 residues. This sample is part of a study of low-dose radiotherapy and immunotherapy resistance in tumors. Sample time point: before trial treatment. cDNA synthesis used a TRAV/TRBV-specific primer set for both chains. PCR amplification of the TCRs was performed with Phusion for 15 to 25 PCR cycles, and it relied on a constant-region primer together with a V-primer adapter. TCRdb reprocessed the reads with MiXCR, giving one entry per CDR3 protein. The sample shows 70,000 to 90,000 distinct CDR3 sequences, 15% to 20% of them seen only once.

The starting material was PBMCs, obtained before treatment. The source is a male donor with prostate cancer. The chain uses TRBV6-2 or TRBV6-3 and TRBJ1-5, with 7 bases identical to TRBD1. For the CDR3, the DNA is TGTGCCAGCAGTGCGGACAGGTTCAATCAGCCCCAGCATTTT. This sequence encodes CASSADRFNQPQHF.